The 5 T cell receptor beta chains presented below share a single source sample, sequenced in a study of cytotoxic CD8 clonotypes in ibrutinib-treated CLL. TCRdb's copy holds only in-frame clones and misses some; the assay was immunoSEQ multiplex PCR. The sample includes fewer than 45,000 clones, roughly 49% of them seen just once. This material consisted of PBMCs, taken before ibrutinib treatment. The receptor set was obtained from a human donor with chronic lymphocytic leukemia.

The chain employs TRBV30 and TRBJ2-5; 10 nucleotides agree with TRBD1. Germline CDR1 reads GTSNPN; CDR2 reads SVGIG (reference sequence). The CDR3 is made up of 14 amino acids. V lost 5 bases and J lost 2; bases outside the gene matches: 5. The CDR3 DNA reads as TGTGCCTGGGGACAGGGGGGGACACAAGAGACCCAGTACTTC. This encodes CAWGQGGTQETQYF.

V usage is TRBV11-3 and J usage is TRBJ2-1; no clear D gene. The V end lost 3 bases, the J end lost 0 bases, and 6 bases lay between the germline ends. The CDR3 covers 14 residues. Germline CDR1 SGHNT, CDR2 YENEEA. The CDR3 nucleotides are TGTGCCAGCAGCTTCGGAAGCTCCTACAATGAGCAGTTCTTC. It is translated as CASSFGSSYNEQFF.

V and J are TRBV27 and TRBJ2-5; TRBD1 aligns across 9 bases. The trim removed 4 bases at V and 5 bases at J, leaving 11 bases unmatched. The CDR3 length is 16 residues. Germline V gene sequence: CDR1 MNHEY, CDR2 SMNVEV (reference sequence). CDR3 sequence: CASSSYPGQGWETQYF. Here the CDR3 DNA reads TGTGCCAGCAGTTCCTATCCGGGACAGGGTTGGGAGACCCAGTACTTC.

This clone is deemed large. The rearrangement joins TRBV7-2 to TRBJ1-1, with D possibly being TRBD1 (5 bases). The germline V gene has CDR1 SGHTA and CDR2 FQGNSA. Trimming removed 5 bases at V and 2 bases at J, with 9 bases between. The CDR3 loop spans 13 amino acids. CDR3 loop: CASSIWTNTEAFF. The CDR3 DNA reads as TGTGCCAGCAGCATATGGACAAACACTGAAGCTTTCTTT. Using reference TRBV7-2 and TRBJ1-1 for the parts outside the CDR3, the full variable domain is GAGVSQSPSNKVTEKGKDVELRCDPISGHTALYWYRQSLGQGLEFLIYFQGNSAPDKSGLPSDRFSAERTGGSVSTLTIQRTQQEDSAVYLCASSIWTNTEAFFGQGTRLTVV.

The chain has TRBV7-8 and TRBJ2-7; 8 bases are shared with TRBD2. The CDR3 has 17 amino acids. The V gene's germline CDR1 is SGHVS and CDR2 FQNEAQ. With 1 base clipped from V and 2 bases from J, the junction kept 10 bases outside the gene matches. CDR3 residues: CASSLDTASSGPYEQYF. The CDR3 bases are TGTGCCAGCAGCTTAGACACGGCGTCTAGCGGGCCCTACGAGCAGTACTTC.